This T cell receptor beta chain was identified during a study of cytomegalovirus exposure and HLA in healthy donors. The germline V and J ends were trimmed by 4 bases and 11 bases, with 20 bases remaining between them. Looked up from germline, CDR1 is MNHEY and CDR2 is SVGAGI. The CDR3 consists of 14 residues. This clone has more than one count but fewer than ten. Data came from immunoSEQ multiplex PCR; TCRdb stores just in-frame clones and leaves some out. Among 50,000 to 65,000 clones listed, over 90% were seen once. The gene calls are TRBV6-5 and TRBJ1-1; D perhaps matches TRBD1 (6 bases). The specimen was PBMCs. This sequence was found in a young woman in good health and CMV-seropositive. As DNA, the CDR3 is TGTGCCAGCAGTTCCTCAAGGGGGTTCTCGGGGGCTTTCTTT. Encoded protein: CASSSSRGFSGAFF.